A single sample is the source of the 2 T cell receptor beta chains below, sequenced in a study of shared clonotypes between healthy human individuals. Profiling relied on immunoSEQ multiplex PCR, and the TCRdb table lists in-frame clones only, not all of them. The sample contains roughly 2.2 million clones, 85% to 95% of which appear only once. The sample was naive CD4+ T cells from PBMCs. Subset of the sample: CD45RA+ positively selected. These receptors were taken from a man aged 18 to 29 in good health. Some clones in this sample may be carry-over from other donors' samples.

This clone appeared once. This chain joins TRBV11-1 and TRBJ2-1, with 15 nucleotides matching TRBD2. The CDR3 totals 19 residues. CDR1 and CDR2 (germline): SGHAT, FQDESV (reference sequence). V dropped 9 bases and J dropped 3; count of bases not matched to a gene: 15. CDR3 protein: CARGVLRTSGRAIYNEQFF. The CDR3 bases are TGTGCCAGGGGGGTGTTGCGGACTAGCGGGAGGGCTATCTACAATGAGCAGTTCTTC.

The chain uses TRBV28 and TRBJ2-1; TRBD2 aligns across 8 bases. This CDR3 is 14 amino acids long. Germline CDR1 and CDR2: MDHEN and SYDVKM. Trimming cost V 8 bases and J 2 bases; bases outside gene matches: 5. Written as DNA, the CDR3 is TGTGCCAGCGCCCGGGGGGGAACCTACAATGAGCAGTTCTTC. Translated, it gives CASARGGTYNEQFF.